These 20 T cell receptor beta chains came from one sample sequenced in a study of blood T cell repertoires in COVID-19. Assay: immunoSEQ multiplex PCR; the TCRdb copy retains only in-frame clones and omits some. Of approximately 39,000 clones in the sample, about 87% were seen once. The sequencing sample was made of peripheral blood. The origin of the receptors is a man aged 45-65 years with active or convalescent COVID-19.

V gene TRBV14 combines with J gene TRBJ2-5; TRBD2 aligns across 9 bases. Germline V gives CDR1 SGHDN, CDR2 FVKESK. V trimming: 4 bases; J trimming: 5 bases; junction bases outside the gene matches: 5. The length of the CDR3 is 14 residues. DNA for the CDR3: TGTGCCAGCAGCCCCCAAGCGGGGGGCGAGACCCAGTACTTC. Its translation is CASSPQAGGETQYF.

V is TRBV7-3 and J is TRBJ2-2; a possible D gene is TRBD1 (6 bases). The CDR3 is 13 amino acids. CDR1 is SGHTA, CDR2 FQGTGA, per germline. V was pared by 2 bases and J by 8 bases, with 9 bases between. The CDR3 nucleotides are TGTGCCAGCAGCTTACCCCAGGGGGGGGAGCTGTTTTTT. It specifies CASSLPQGGELFF.

The chain joins TRBV30 to TRBJ2-7; no definite D call. V gave up 2 bases and J gave up 5 bases, with 13 bases separating them. Germline CDR1 is GTSNPN and CDR2 is SVGIG (reference sequence). The CDR3 is made up of 13 amino acids. DNA for the CDR3: TGTGCCTGGAGTAGGTCTAGTATCCACGAGCAGTACTTC. Its protein is CAWSRSSIHEQYF.

The V call is TRBV5-4, the J call TRBJ2-7; D possibly corresponds to TRBD1 (5 bases). The germline V gene has CDR1 SGHNT and CDR2 YYREEE (reference sequence). CDR3 length: 13 residues. Trimming cost V 4 bases and J 2 bases, with 10 bases left between them. The CDR3 bases are TGTGCCAGCAGCCAGGACATCACCTACGAGCAGTACTTC. This codes for CASSQDITYEQYF.

This rearrangement joins TRBV7-2 to TRBJ1-2; D not resolved. V was trimmed by 2 bases and J by 9 bases, leaving 19 bases between them. CDR1 and CDR2 (germline): SGHTA, FQGNSA. CDR3 length: 15 residues. This chain's CDR3 is CASSLFGGGGPSYTF. CDR3 sequence (DNA): TGTGCCAGCAGCTTATTCGGAGGCGGTGGCCCCAGCTACACCTTC.

CDR3 loop: CASSFGGTGVTGELFF. CDR3 nucleotides: TGTGCCAGCAGCTTCGGCGGGACAGGGGTGACCGGGGAGCTGTTTTTT. This chain joins TRBV7-2 and TRBJ2-2; 10 bases fit TRBD1. This CDR3 is built from 16 residues. Germline trimming cut 3 bases from V and 5 bases from J; bases unmatched to any gene: 6. Germline CDR1 reads SGHTA; CDR2 reads FQGNSA.

The V gene is TRBV10-2, the J gene TRBJ1-2, with 9 bases that match TRBD1. The CDR3 is 13 amino acids. Germline V gene data show CDR1 as WSHSY and CDR2 as SAAADI. Unmatched junction bases numbered 3, after V lost 5 bases and J lost 5 bases. In DNA form, the CDR3 reads TGCGCCAGCAGTCGGGACAGGGCTTATGGCTACACCTTC. It specifies CASSRDRAYGYTF.

This chain links TRBV27 with TRBJ2-1; D is perhaps TRBD2 (6 bases). Trimming cost V 3 bases and J 10 bases, with 16 bases left between them. The CDR3 has 14 amino acids. The germline CDR1 and CDR2 sequences are MNHEY and SMNVEV (reference sequence). CDR3: CASSLVGTGFEQFF. As DNA, the CDR3 is TGTGCCAGCAGTTTGGTCGGGACTGGCTTCGAGCAGTTCTTC.

The V call is TRBV29-1, the J call TRBJ1-2; weak D call: TRBD1 (5 bases). Trimming pared 4 bases from V and 6 bases from J, leaving 9 bases between. The CDR3 covers 11 residues. Germline CDR1 reads SQVTM; CDR2 reads ANQGSEA. CDR3 amino acids: CSVVGGDGYTF. Here the CDR3 DNA reads TGCAGCGTTGTTGGAGGGGATGGCTACACCTTC.

The rearrangement joins TRBV18 to TRBJ2-2, with 10 nucleotides matching TRBD1. CDR3 length equals 16 residues. Germline V gene data show CDR1 as KGHSH and CDR2 as LQKENI. V was pared by 2 bases and J by 6 bases, with 6 bases of the junction left unmatched. The CDR3 here is CASSPSGQGFSGELFF. Written as DNA, the CDR3 is TGTGCCAGCTCACCATCGGGACAGGGGTTTTCCGGGGAGCTGTTTTTT. The whole variable domain, filled in from reference TRBV18 and TRBJ2-2, reads NAGVMQNPRHLVRRRGQEARLRCSPMKGHSHVYWYRQLPEEGLKFMVYLQKENIIDESGMPKERFSAEFPKEGPSILRIQQVVRGDSAAYFCASSPSGQGFSGELFFGEGSRLTVL.

This sequence joins TRBV19 and TRBJ2-3; D unclear. Trimming took 5 bases from V and 0 from J, leaving 12 bases between them. The CDR3 has 15 amino acids. Germline values: CDR1 LNHDA, CDR2 SQIVND (reference sequence). The CDR3 loop is CASSPRLTSTDTQYF. Here the CDR3 DNA reads TGTGCCAGTAGTCCAAGATTGACTAGCACAGATACGCAGTATTTT.

The chain combines TRBV7-3 with TRBJ2-7, with 8 bases matching TRBD2. Unmatched junction bases numbered 11, after V lost 1 base and J lost 6 bases. This CDR3 comprises 16 residues. Germline lookup yields CDR1 SGHTA and CDR2 FQGTGA. CDR3 sequence reads: CASSLIGAGGGSEQYF. CDR3 DNA sequence: TGTGCCAGCAGCTTAATCGGGGCGGGAGGTGGATCCGAGCAGTACTTC.

This clone was picked up a small number of times. The rearrangement joins TRBV15 to TRBJ2-1; 8 bases agree with TRBD2. CDR1 LNHNV and CDR2 YYDKDF come from the germline V gene (reference sequence). This CDR3 spans 19 amino acids. The V gene end was trimmed by 3 bases and the J gene end by 1 base; junction bases not matched to a gene: 14. The CDR3 protein is CATSSAEIGIAGSYNEQFF. CDR3 DNA sequence: TGTGCCACCAGCAGCGCAGAGATCGGGATAGCGGGATCCTACAATGAGCAGTTCTTC.

The gene calls are TRBV10-2 and TRBJ1-4; 11 bases line up with TRBD1. Losses at the gene ends were 8 bases for V and 0 bases for J; bases not matched to a gene: 2. CDR1 is WSHSY, CDR2 SAAADI, per germline. There are 15 residues in the CDR3. Here the CDR3 reads CASGDRGATNEKLFF. CDR3 nucleotides: TGCGCCAGCGGGGACAGGGGGGCAACTAATGAAAAACTGTTTTTT.

V usage is TRBV3-1 (or the pseudogene TRBV3-2) and J usage is TRBJ2-7; 11 bases are a match to TRBD2. Germline V lookup: CDR1 LGHDT, CDR2 YNNKEL (reference sequence). The CDR3 covers 14 residues. V shed 4 bases and J 3 bases; nucleotides not matched to a gene: 2. Here the CDR3 DNA reads TGTGCCAGCAGCCCTAGCGGGGGGCACTACGAGCAGTACGTC. Translated: CASSPSGGHYEQYV.

This clone was detected only once. The chain employs TRBV7-2 and TRBJ1-6; D not resolved. V gave up 5 bases and J gave up 6 bases, with 11 bases separating them. Germline V lookup: CDR1 SGHTA, CDR2 FQGNSA. The CDR3 is 14 amino acids. CDR3 coding DNA: TGTGCCAGCAGCCCCATGGGAGCTAATTCACCCCTCCACTTT. Residues: CASSPMGANSPLHF.

This chain joins TRBV21-1 and TRBJ1-5; TRBD1 is taken as the D call from the table, unchecked against the DNA. TRBV21-1 is given as a pseudogene. This CDR3 contains 14 residues. The CDR3 nucleotides are TGTGCCAGCAACCCCGACAGGGCGGGTCAGCCCCAGCATTTT. It encodes CASNPDRAGQPQHF.

The chain uses TRBV6-5 and TRBJ2-3, with D maybe TRBD1 (6 bases). The germline V gene has CDR1 MNHEY and CDR2 SVGAGI. V was shortened by 6 bases and J by 1 base, with 11 bases between the two germline ends. The CDR3 runs to 14 residues. This CDR3 reads CASRNRQGTDTQYF. The CDR3 DNA follows: TGTGCCAGCAGAAACCGACAGGGCACAGATACGCAGTATTTT.

The chain links TRBV27 to TRBJ2-7, with D tentatively TRBD1 (6 bases). Germline-derived CDR1 and CDR2 are MNHEY and SMNVEV (reference sequence). Trimming left V 2 bases short and J 5 bases short, with 19 bases between. CDR3 length equals 16 residues. CDR3 residues: CASSLAPQGMADEQYF. In nucleotides, the CDR3 is TGTGCCAGCAGTTTAGCTCCACAGGGTATGGCCGACGAGCAGTACTTC.

The chain employs TRBV27 and TRBJ2-4; TRBD2 matches at 10 bases. The germline V gene encodes CDR1 MNHEY and CDR2 SMNVEV (reference sequence). V shed 6 bases, J shed 3 bases, and the junction held 8 bases outside the gene matches. This CDR3 region has 16 residues. The DNA for the CDR3 is TGTGCCAGCAGACCTCTAGCGGGAGAAGTCAAAAACATTCAGTACTTC. Translated, it gives CASRPLAGEVKNIQYF.